What follows describes a single T cell receptor beta chain. As yet, its antigen is unknown. This sample was taken from a study of OX40 agonist ivuxolimab in advanced cancers. Overall study: In this trial design, patients received ivuxolimab intravenously at 0.01 to 10 mg/kg every 2 weeks. Eligibility admitted prior anti-PD-1, anti-PD-L1 or anti-CTLA-4 therapy; 30% to 40% had some.

CDR3 length: 15 residues. Between the trimmed V and J ends, which lost 8 bases and 0 bases, there was a span of 16 bases. In germline, CDR1 is SGDLS, CDR2 YYNGEE. Notes on the study in general: Several nonresponders also turned out to have low normalized T-cell clonal expansion. Relative to CD4+ cells, CD8+ T cells on average had more expanded clones.

Profiled with immunoSEQ multiplex PCR; TCRdb holds only in-frame clones, not every one. Of about 80,000 clones listed, approximately 90% were seen once; the top ten hold over 6.5%. The chain combines TRBV9 with TRBJ2-3; tentatively, D is TRBD2 (5 bases). This specimen was CD4+ or CD8+ T cells sorted from blood, taken in a trial of the OX40 agonist ivuxolimab. The TCR was taken from an adult with an advanced solid tumor such as melanoma, head and neck, liver or kidney cancer. The CDR3 sequence is CASHPGSSSTDTQYF. CDR3 DNA sequence: TGTGCCAGTCATCCGGGGTCCTCTAGCACAGATACGCAGTATTTT.